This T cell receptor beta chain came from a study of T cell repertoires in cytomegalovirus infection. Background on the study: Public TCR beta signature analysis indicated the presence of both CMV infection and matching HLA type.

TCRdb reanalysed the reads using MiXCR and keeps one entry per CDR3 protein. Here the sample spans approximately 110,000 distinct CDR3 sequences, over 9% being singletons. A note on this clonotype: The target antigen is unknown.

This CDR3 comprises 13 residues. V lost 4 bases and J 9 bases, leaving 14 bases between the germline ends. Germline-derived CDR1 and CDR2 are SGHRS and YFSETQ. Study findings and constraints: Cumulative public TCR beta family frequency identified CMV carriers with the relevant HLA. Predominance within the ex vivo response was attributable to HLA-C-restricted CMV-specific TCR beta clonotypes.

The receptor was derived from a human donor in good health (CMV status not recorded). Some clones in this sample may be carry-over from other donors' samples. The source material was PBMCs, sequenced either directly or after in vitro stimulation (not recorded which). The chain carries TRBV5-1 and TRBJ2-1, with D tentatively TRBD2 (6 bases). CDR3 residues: CASSPGEGAEQFF. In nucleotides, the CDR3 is TGCGCCAGCAGCCCGGGGGAAGGGGCTGAGCAGTTCTTC.